These 13 T cell receptor beta chains originate from one sample sequenced in a study of cytomegalovirus exposure and HLA in healthy donors. PCR involved 60 Vbeta and 13 Jbeta primers. Data came from immunoSEQ multiplex PCR; TCRdb stores just in-frame clones and leaves some out. This repertoire shows roughly 150,000 clones, approximately 9% found once; its top ten account for less than 2%. Specimen: PBMCs. These receptor sequences come from a male donor in good health and CMV-seronegative.

This clone was seen only a few times. The J gene is TRBJ2-7, the V gene TRBV10-3; possible D gene TRBD2, 6 bases. V was cut by 6 bases and J by 7 bases, with 16 bases left in between. CDR1 ENHRY and CDR2 SYGVKD come from the germline V gene. This CDR3 spans 13 amino acids. CDR3 protein: CAIRGTYTQEQYF. For the CDR3, the DNA is TGTGCCATCAGAGGGACTTACACCCAGGAGCAGTACTTC.

This clone has just a few counts. The rearrangement links TRBV28 to TRBJ1-2, with TRBD1 matching over 12 bases. Germline V gene sequence: CDR1 MDHEN, CDR2 SYDVKM. Unmatched junction bases numbered 10, after V lost 8 bases and J lost 6 bases. The CDR3 has 15 amino acids. The CDR3 region is CASDTAGTGGNGYTF. The CDR3 bases are TGTGCCAGCGATACCGCCGGGACAGGGGGCAATGGCTACACCTTC.

The chain's CDR3 is CASSRVSVEQYF. For the CDR3, the DNA is TGTGCCAGCAGCCGAGTATCGGTCGAGCAGTACTTC. V gene TRBV5-6 combines with J gene TRBJ2-7, with D hard to call. CDR1 is SGHDT and CDR2 is YYEEEE in the germline V gene. This CDR3 is built from 12 residues. The V and J ends lost 4 bases and 6 bases respectively, with 11 bases between them.

The rearrangement links TRBV4-3 to TRBJ2-1; 8 bases are a match to TRBD2. The CDR3 contains 17 residues. V lost 4 bases to trimming and J lost 0 bases; unmatched junction nucleotides: 8. Germline V lookup: CDR1 LGHNA, CDR2 YSLEER. The CDR3 nucleotides are TGCGCCAGCAGCCGGGCGGCGGGAGGCCTCTCCTACAATGAGCAGTTCTTC. Protein sequence: CASSRAAGGLSYNEQFF.

This clone was observed a handful of times. The CDR3 nucleotides read TGTGCCAGCAGGGGACAGGCGATTGTGAACACTGAAGCTTTCTTT. Protein: CASRGQAIVNTEAFF. The chain has TRBV2 and TRBJ1-1, with 8 bases matching TRBD1. CDR1 is SNHLY, CDR2 FYNNEI, per germline. The CDR3 is 15 amino acids. V trimming: 6 bases; J trimming: 0 bases; junction bases outside the gene matches: 6.

V and J are TRBV5-1 and TRBJ2-2; the match to TRBD2 covers 8 bases. The junction had 5 bases not matched to a gene; V was cut back by 2 bases and J by 5 bases. From germline, CDR1 is SGHRS and CDR2 YFSETQ. CDR3 length: 15 residues. As DNA, the CDR3 is TGCGCCAGCAGCTTCGGGGCGGGAGGTACCGGGGAGCTGTTTTTT. Residues: CASSFGAGGTGELFF.

The sample holds a few counts of this clone. The rearrangement joins TRBV7-9 to TRBJ2-7, with 10 bases lining up with TRBD2. Germline-derived CDR1 and CDR2 are SEHNR and FQNEAQ (reference sequence). The CDR3 consists of 13 residues. The V segment lost 6 bases and the J segment 5 bases; nucleotides outside the gene matches: 4. CDR3 DNA: TGTGCCAGCAGGGCGGGACTAGCGAACGAGCAGTACTTC. As protein: CASRAGLANEQYF.

Only a few counts were recorded for this clone. V is TRBV9 and J is TRBJ2-5, with no clear D. CDR1 is SGDLS and CDR2 is YYNGEE in the germline V gene. The CDR3 sequence is 14 residues long. V lost 4 bases, J lost 1 base, and 11 bases lay in between. CDR3 amino acids: CASSPSGSQETQYF. The CDR3 DNA sequence: TGTGCCAGCAGCCCTAGTGGGTCCCAAGAGACCCAGTACTTC.

There are a few counts of this clone. This chain links TRBV7-2 with TRBJ2-2; 7 bases align to TRBD2. The junction had 2 bases not matched to a gene; V was cut back by 1 base and J by 6 bases. Looked up from germline, CDR1 is SGHTA and CDR2 is FQGNSA. The CDR3 contains 14 residues. The CDR3 is CASSLVRGAGELFF. The CDR3 DNA is TGTGCCAGCAGCTTAGTACGGGGGGCCGGGGAGCTGTTTTTT.

This clone was detected only a few times. Distinct nucleotide sequences in the sample also encode this CDR3. V and J are TRBV4-1 and TRBJ2-2; D is possibly TRBD1 (5 bases). This CDR3 is built from 14 residues. The V and J ends lost 5 bases and 2 bases respectively, with 9 bases between them. The germline gives CDR1 MGHRA, CDR2 YSYEKL. The CDR3 loop reads CASSYRGNTGELFF. CDR3 sequence (DNA): TGCGCCAGCAGCTATAGGGGTAACACCGGGGAGCTGTTTTTT.

As DNA, the CDR3 is TGTGCCATCAGTGGCCCTGGGACAGGGGTGCGAAATGAGCAGTTCTTC. This encodes CAISGPGTGVRNEQFF. The J gene is TRBJ2-1, the V gene TRBV10-3; 10 positions agree with TRBD1. With V trimmed by 4 bases and J by 7 bases, 10 bases remained unmatched. The germline CDR1 and CDR2 sequences are ENHRY and SYGVKD. CDR3 length: 16 amino acids.

V usage is TRBV7-2 and J usage is TRBJ2-3; 9 bases align to TRBD1. The CDR3 loop spans 12 amino acids. Unmatched junction bases numbered 5, after V lost 2 bases and J lost 14 bases. Germline assignment: CDR1 SGHTA and CDR2 FQGNSA. The CDR3 nucleotides read TGTGCCAGCAGCTTATACAGGGGGCGTATGTATTTT. Protein sequence: CASSLYRGRMYF.

This clone was counted between two and nine times. This chain connects TRBV28 to TRBJ1-5; TRBD1 matches at 7 bases. The V gene end was trimmed by 5 bases and the J gene end by 6 bases; junction bases not matched to a gene: 7. Germline CDR1 and CDR2: MDHEN and SYDVKM. CDR3 length: 14 residues. CDR3 region: CASSLTQGSQPQHF. CDR3 bases: TGTGCCAGCAGTCTCACACAGGGGAGTCAGCCCCAGCATTTT.